Below are 25 T cell receptor beta chains sequenced from a single sample in a study of T cell repertoires in cytomegalovirus infection. MiXCR, run by TCRdb on the reads, gives a single entry per CDR3 protein. The table has roughly 250,000 distinct CDR3 sequences, approximately 24% seen once. The sample taken for sequencing was CD8+ T cells from PBMCs. All receptors come from a human donor in good health (CMV status not recorded). Some clones in this sample may be carry-over from other donors' samples.

The chain couples TRBV28 to TRBJ2-5; TRBD1 matches at 7 bases. This CDR3 spans 17 amino acids. The J segment lost 0 bases and the V segment lost 4 bases, leaving 11 bases of the junction unmatched. The germline V gene encodes CDR1 MDHEN and CDR2 SYDVKM. CDR3 region: CASSSILLGQHQETQYF. The CDR3 DNA reads TGTGCCAGCAGTTCTATCCTCTTGGGACAGCACCAAGAGACCCAGTACTTC.

J is TRBJ2-3 and V is TRBV20-1, with TRBD1 as a possible D gene (5 bases). In germline, CDR1 is DFQATT, CDR2 SNEGSKA (reference sequence). V was clipped by 6 bases and J by 5 bases, with 21 bases between them. The CDR3 is 15 amino acids. The CDR3: CSAHQKAGWRDTQYF. The CDR3 DNA sequence: TGCAGTGCCCACCAAAAGGCAGGGTGGCGAGATACGCAGTATTTT.

This clonotype was counted many times. V and J are TRBV7-9 and TRBJ1-6; D may be TRBD1 (5 bases). The CDR3 spans 16 residues. The V gene lost 4 bases and the J gene lost 7 bases, with 17 bases spanning the gap. Germline CDR1 reads SEHNR; CDR2 reads FQNEAQ (reference sequence). In nucleotides, the CDR3 is TGTGCCAGCAGCTCTAACTCCGGGACTTGGAATTCACCCCTCCACTTT. Translation gives CASSSNSGTWNSPLHF.

This clonotype came up a few times. The CDR3 coding sequence is TGCGCCAGCAGCCAAGAAATTCGACTAGCGGGGGAAGACACTAACACCGGGGAGCTGTTTTTT. This translates into CASSQEIRLAGEDTNTGELFF. The chain couples TRBV4-1 to TRBJ2-2; 12 bases map to TRBD2. CDR1 MGHRA and CDR2 YSYEKL come from the germline V gene. The CDR3 runs to 21 residues. With 0 bases clipped from V and 2 bases from J, the junction kept 13 bases outside the gene matches.

This clonotype appeared a few times. The V gene is TRBV12-3 or TRBV12-4, the J gene TRBJ2-7, with D tentatively TRBD1 or TRBD2 (6 bases each). The CDR3 runs to 14 residues. Trimming stripped 6 bases from V and 2 bases from J, with 14 bases between. DNA for the CDR3: TGTGCCAGCAGACAAGGGGGGCCCGCCTACGAGCAGTACTTC. It codes for CASRQGGPAYEQYF.

This chain joins TRBV2 and TRBJ2-1; TRBD2 might be the D (6 bases). V was trimmed by 6 bases and J by 11 bases, leaving 8 bases between them. Germline lookup yields CDR1 SNHLY and CDR2 FYNNEI. This CDR3 has 10 residues. The CDR3: CASRGGQQFF. The CDR3 DNA is TGTGCCAGCAGGGGGGGACAGCAGTTCTTC.

This rearrangement joins TRBV29-1 to TRBJ2-3, with TRBD2 matching 9 bases. Germline trimming cut 5 bases from V and 4 bases from J; bases unmatched to any gene: 7. Germline loops: CDR1 SQVTM, CDR2 ANQGSEA. This CDR3 is built from 14 residues. The DNA of the CDR3 is TGCAGCGTTACTATAGCGGGGGCCCCAGATACGCAGTATTTT. Protein: CSVTIAGAPDTQYF.

The chain links TRBV20-1 to TRBJ2-7, with a possible D match to TRBD1 (6 bases). The germline CDR1 and CDR2 sequences are DFQATT and SNEGSKA (reference sequence). This CDR3 comprises 13 residues. V was pared by 4 bases and J by 5 bases, with 15 bases between. The CDR3 DNA reads TGCAGTGCTAAAACGGGGACACTGAACGAGCAGTACTTC. Its protein is CSAKTGTLNEQYF.

This clonotype has just a few counts. The chain recombines TRBV2 with TRBJ1-1; D is perhaps TRBD1 (6 bases). The CDR3 loop spans 14 amino acids. Germline CDR1 and CDR2: SNHLY and FYNNEI. V was clipped by 6 bases and J by 2 bases, with 13 bases between them. The CDR3 DNA reads TGTGCCAGCAGCCACGGACAGATAAACACTGAAGCTTTCTTT. Its protein is CASSHGQINTEAFF.

The chain couples TRBV20-1 to TRBJ1-5; D not certain. The CDR3 contains 12 residues. V was shortened by 1 base and J by 6 bases, with 7 bases between the two germline ends. CDR1 and CDR2 from the germline V gene are DFQATT and SNEGSKA (reference sequence). CDR3 coding DNA: TGCAGTGCTAGAGTTGGGGTTCAGCCCCAGCATTTT. Translation: CSARVGVQPQHF.

This clonotype was counted between two and nine times. Compared with germline, one end of the junction differs, possibly owing to a read error. The CDR3 sequence is CASSQKRTGDYSPLHF. CDR3 sequence (DNA): TGTGCCAGCAGCCAGAAAAGAACAGGTGATTACTCACCCCTCCACTTT. The chain combines TRBV4-1 with TRBJ1-6, with TRBD1 as a possible D gene (5 bases). Germline CDR1 reads MGHRA; CDR2 reads YSYEKL. This CDR3 region has 16 residues.

This clonotype was detected only a few times. The chain couples TRBV2 to TRBJ1-1; D ambiguous. The V gene's germline CDR1 is SNHLY and CDR2 FYNNEI. The germline V and J ends were trimmed by 8 bases and 1 base, with 14 bases remaining between them. The CDR3 runs 14 residues. The CDR3 coding sequence is TGTGCCAGCGCGGAGAGTCAGGAGAACACTGAAGCTTTCTTT. Translating it yields CASAESQENTEAFF.

The sample holds many counts of this clonotype. This chain uses TRBV27 with TRBJ1-6; 7 bases are shared with TRBD1. V was clipped by 0 bases and J by 13 bases; unmatched bases: 9. This CDR3 has 15 amino acids. Per germline, CDR1 MNHEY and CDR2 SMNVEV (reference sequence). In nucleotides, the CDR3 is TGTGCCAGCAGTTTATCGGGTTGGAGGGGGCTCCCCCTCCACTTT. Encoded protein: CASSLSGWRGLPLHF.

This clonotype was observed a handful of times. The rearrangement uses TRBV5-5 and TRBJ2-3; D ambiguous. Germline CDR1 reads SGHKS; CDR2 reads YYEKEE (reference sequence). The CDR3 length is 13 residues. Deletions cut 4 bases from V and 1 base from J, with 7 bases between. CDR3 protein: CASSPWGTDTQYF. The CDR3 nucleotides are TGTGCCAGCAGCCCTTGGGGCACAGATACGCAGTATTTT.

V gene TRBV20-1 combines with J gene TRBJ2-3, with TRBD2 matching 12 bases. Trimming at V came to 6 bases and at J to 4 bases, leaving 5 bases not matched to a gene. The length of the CDR3 is 14 residues. The germline V gene encodes CDR1 DFQATT and CDR2 SNEGSKA (reference sequence). The CDR3 protein is CSARTSGEPDTQYF. The CDR3 bases are TGCAGTGCCCGGACTAGCGGGGAGCCAGATACGCAGTATTTT.

This clonotype has ten or more counts. The V call is TRBV20-1, the J call TRBJ2-5; TRBD2 matches 8 bases. The V and J ends lost 4 bases and 1 base, in that order; junction bases with no gene match: 2. The V gene's germline CDR1 is DFQATT and CDR2 SNEGSKA (reference sequence). CDR3 length equals 13 residues. CDR3 DNA sequence: TGCAGTGCTACTACTAGCGGCCAAGAGACCCAGTACTTC. This sequence encodes CSATTSGQETQYF.

The genes are TRBV12-3 or TRBV12-4 and TRBJ2-3, with 7 bases identical to TRBD2. After removal of 3 bases from V and 2 bases from J, the junction contained 8 bases not matched to a gene. CDR3 size: 16 residues. CDR3: CASSFRLATFTDTQYF. CDR3 nucleotides: TGTGCCAGCAGTTTCAGACTAGCAACCTTCACAGATACGCAGTATTTT.

This clonotype was seen a handful of times. The chain uses TRBV2 and TRBJ2-3; 7 bases fit TRBD1. The V gene end was trimmed by 7 bases and the J gene end by 6 bases; junction bases not matched to a gene: 16. The CDR3 spans 16 residues. The germline V gene has CDR1 SNHLY and CDR2 FYNNEI. The DNA for the CDR3 is TGTGCCAGCATCGGAGGTCGGGGAGACAGGGAGGATACGCAGTATTTT. As protein: CASIGGRGDREDTQYF.

The table lists this clonotype with many counts. J is TRBJ2-1 and V is TRBV7-2, with 12 nucleotides matching TRBD2. The CDR3 is 18 amino acids. J was trimmed by 8 bases and V by 0 bases; bases with no gene match: 11. Looked up from germline, CDR1 is SGHTA and CDR2 is FQGNSA. CDR3 coding DNA: TGTGCCAGCAGCTTAGCTCCTCAACTAGCGGGGGGCGGGCATGAGCAGTTCTTC. Translation: CASSLAPQLAGGGHEQFF.

This clonotype was detected a few times. The genes are TRBV2 and TRBJ2-7, with D unclear. V lost 4 bases to trimming and J lost 7 bases, with 11 bases between them. Germline lookup yields CDR1 SNHLY and CDR2 FYNNEI. This CDR3 comprises 12 residues. The CDR3 loop reads CASSATLSEQYF. Written as DNA, the CDR3 is TGTGCCAGCAGTGCTACCCTGTCGGAGCAGTACTTC.

Written as DNA, the CDR3 is TGTGCCAGCATCCCTGGTCAAACATGGCGAGACGGGATTCTTAACTATGGCTACACCTTC. Translated: CASIPGQTWRDGILNYGYTF. The gene calls are TRBV2 and TRBJ1-2; D is unclear. With 7 bases removed from V and 1 base from J, the gap between germline ends came to 31 bases. In germline, CDR1 is SNHLY, CDR2 FYNNEI. There are 20 residues in the CDR3.

This clonotype was seen ten or more times. The chain employs TRBV7-9 and TRBJ1-1; D remains ambiguous. Germline V gene sequence: CDR1 SEHNR, CDR2 FQNEAQ (reference sequence). V lost 5 bases, J lost 6 bases, and 10 bases lay in between. This CDR3 region has 12 residues. The CDR3 loop is CASSPSRAEAFF. The CDR3 region has the DNA TGTGCCAGCAGCCCTTCCCGGGCTGAAGCTTTCTTT.

V is TRBV5-5 and J is TRBJ2-1; 7 bases agree with TRBD1. The V gene's germline CDR1 is SGHKS and CDR2 YYEKEE (reference sequence). This CDR3 is 13 amino acids long. After removal of 3 bases from V and 6 bases from J, the junction contained 3 bases not matched to a gene. The CDR3 spells CASSYQGVNEQFF. CDR3 DNA sequence: TGTGCCAGCAGCTACCAGGGGGTCAATGAGCAGTTCTTC.

CDR3 residues: CASLARNTGELFF. The CDR3 DNA reads as TGTGCCAGTTTGGCACGAAACACCGGGGAGCTGTTTTTT. The gene calls are TRBV19 and TRBJ2-2; D is undetermined. V lost 8 bases, J lost 2 bases, and 9 bases lay in between. CDR1 and CDR2 (germline): LNHDA, SQIVND (reference sequence). This CDR3 comprises 13 residues.

This sequence joins TRBV27 and TRBJ1-3; maybe TRBD1 (6 bases). Germline V gene lookup returns CDR1 MNHEY and CDR2 SMNVEV (reference sequence). The CDR3 is 14 amino acids. The V gene lost 3 bases and the J gene lost 4 bases, with 10 bases spanning the gap. CDR3 protein: CASSFRGPGNTIYF. The CDR3 DNA reads TGTGCCAGCAGTTTTCGGGGGCCGGGAAACACCATATATTTT.